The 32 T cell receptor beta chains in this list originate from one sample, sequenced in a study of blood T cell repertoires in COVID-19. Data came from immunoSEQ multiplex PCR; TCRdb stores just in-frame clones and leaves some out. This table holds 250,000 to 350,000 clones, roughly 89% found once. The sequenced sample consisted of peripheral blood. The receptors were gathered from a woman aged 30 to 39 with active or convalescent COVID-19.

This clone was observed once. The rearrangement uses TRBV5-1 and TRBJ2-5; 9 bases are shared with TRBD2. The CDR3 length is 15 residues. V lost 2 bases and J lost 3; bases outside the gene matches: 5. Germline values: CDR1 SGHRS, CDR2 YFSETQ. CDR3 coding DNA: TGCGCCAGCAGCTTTATGACTAGCGGTAAAGAGACCCAGTACTTC. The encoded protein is CASSFMTSGKETQYF.

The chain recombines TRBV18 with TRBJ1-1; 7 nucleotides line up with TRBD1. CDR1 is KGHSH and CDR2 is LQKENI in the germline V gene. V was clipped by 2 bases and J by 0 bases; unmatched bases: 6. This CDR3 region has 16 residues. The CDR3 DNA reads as TGTGCCAGCTCACCAATGACAGGGACCATGAACACTGAAGCTTTCTTT. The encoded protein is CASSPMTGTMNTEAFF.

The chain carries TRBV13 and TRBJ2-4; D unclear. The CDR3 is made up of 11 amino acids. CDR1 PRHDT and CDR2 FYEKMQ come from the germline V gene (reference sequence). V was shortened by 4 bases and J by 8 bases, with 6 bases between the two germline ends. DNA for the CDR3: TGTGCCAGCAGCTCCGGTCACATTCAGTACTTC. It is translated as CASSSGHIQYF.

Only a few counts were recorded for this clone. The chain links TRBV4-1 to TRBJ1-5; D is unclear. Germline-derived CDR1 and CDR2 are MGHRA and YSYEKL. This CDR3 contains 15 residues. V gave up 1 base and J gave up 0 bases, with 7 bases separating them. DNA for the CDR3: TGCGCCAGCAGCCAAGCTGGCAATAGCAATCAGCCCCAGCATTTT. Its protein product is CASSQAGNSNQPQHF.

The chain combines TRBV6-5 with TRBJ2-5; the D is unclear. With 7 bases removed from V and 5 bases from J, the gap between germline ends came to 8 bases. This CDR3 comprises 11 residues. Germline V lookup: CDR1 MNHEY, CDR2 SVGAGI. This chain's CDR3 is CASIKYETQYF. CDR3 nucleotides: TGTGCCAGCATTAAATATGAGACCCAGTACTTC.

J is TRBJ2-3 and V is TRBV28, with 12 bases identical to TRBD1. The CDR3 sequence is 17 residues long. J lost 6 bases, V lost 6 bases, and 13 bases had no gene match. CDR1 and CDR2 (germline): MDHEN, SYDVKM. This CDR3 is CASRALHGTGGGDTQYF. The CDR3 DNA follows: TGTGCCAGCAGGGCCTTACACGGGACAGGGGGCGGGGATACGCAGTATTTT. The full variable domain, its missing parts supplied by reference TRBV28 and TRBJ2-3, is DVKVTQSSRYLVKRTGEKVFLECVQDMDHENMFWYRQDPGLGLRLIYFSYDVKMKEKGDIPEGYSVSREKKERFSLILESASTNQTSMYLCASRALHGTGGGDTQYFGPGTRLTVL.

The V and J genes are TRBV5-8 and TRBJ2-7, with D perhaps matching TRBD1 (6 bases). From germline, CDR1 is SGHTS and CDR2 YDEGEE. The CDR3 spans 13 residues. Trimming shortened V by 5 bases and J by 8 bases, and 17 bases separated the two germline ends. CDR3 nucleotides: TGTGCCAGCAGGCCGGGACACCCTTTTCAGCAGTACTTC. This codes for CASRPGHPFQQYF.

CDR3 nucleotides: TGTGCCACCAGACGGGGTGAGCAAGAGACCCAGTACTTC. Protein sequence: CATRRGEQETQYF. The J gene is TRBJ2-5, the V gene TRBV24-1; perhaps TRBD2 as D (5 bases). The CDR3 sequence is 13 residues long. V lost 7 bases, J lost 2 bases, and 10 bases lay in between. Germline V gene data show CDR1 as KGHDR and CDR2 as SFDVKD.

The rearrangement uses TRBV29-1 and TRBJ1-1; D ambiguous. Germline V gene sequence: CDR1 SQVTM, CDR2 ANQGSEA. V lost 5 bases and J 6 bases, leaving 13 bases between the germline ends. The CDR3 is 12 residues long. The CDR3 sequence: CSVSAAVPEAFF. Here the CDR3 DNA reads TGCAGCGTTTCAGCAGCGGTACCTGAAGCTTTCTTT.

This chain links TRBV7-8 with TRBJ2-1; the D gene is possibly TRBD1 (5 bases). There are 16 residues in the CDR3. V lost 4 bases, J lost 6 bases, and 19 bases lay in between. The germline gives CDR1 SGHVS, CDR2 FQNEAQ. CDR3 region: CASSSFGQNLPNEQFF. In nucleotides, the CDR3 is TGTGCCAGCAGCTCATTCGGACAAAATCTTCCCAATGAGCAGTTCTTC.

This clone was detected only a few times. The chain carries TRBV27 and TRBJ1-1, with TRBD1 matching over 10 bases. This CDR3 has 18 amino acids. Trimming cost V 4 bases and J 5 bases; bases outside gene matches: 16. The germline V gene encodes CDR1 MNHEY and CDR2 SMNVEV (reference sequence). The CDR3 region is CASSSRGTGVSWWTEAFF. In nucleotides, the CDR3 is TGTGCCAGCAGTTCTCGCGGGACAGGGGTATCTTGGTGGACTGAAGCTTTCTTT.

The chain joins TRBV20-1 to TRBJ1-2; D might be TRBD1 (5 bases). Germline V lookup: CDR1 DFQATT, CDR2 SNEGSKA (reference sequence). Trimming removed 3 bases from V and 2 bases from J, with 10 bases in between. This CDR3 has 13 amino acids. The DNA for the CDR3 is TGCAGTGCTAGTTCCCCAGGGAACTATGGCTACACCTTC. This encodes CSASSPGNYGYTF.

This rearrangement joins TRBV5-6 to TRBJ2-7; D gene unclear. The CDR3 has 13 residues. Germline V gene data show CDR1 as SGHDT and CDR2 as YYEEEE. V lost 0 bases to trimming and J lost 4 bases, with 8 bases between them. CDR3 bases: TGTGCCAGCAGCTTGGAACTGAGATACGAGCAGTACTTC. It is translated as CASSLELRYEQYF.

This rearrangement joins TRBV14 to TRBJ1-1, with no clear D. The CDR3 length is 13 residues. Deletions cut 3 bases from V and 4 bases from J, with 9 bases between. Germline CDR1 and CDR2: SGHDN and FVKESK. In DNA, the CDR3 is TGTGCCAGCAGCCACGGAGCCCTCACTGAAGCTTTCTTT. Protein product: CASSHGALTEAFF. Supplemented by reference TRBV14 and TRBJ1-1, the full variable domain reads EAGVTQFPSHSVIEKGQTVTLRCDPISGHDNLYWYRRVMGKEIKFLLHFVKESKQDESGMPNNRFLAERTGGTYSTLKVQPAELEDSGVYFCASSHGALTEAFFGQGTRLTVV.

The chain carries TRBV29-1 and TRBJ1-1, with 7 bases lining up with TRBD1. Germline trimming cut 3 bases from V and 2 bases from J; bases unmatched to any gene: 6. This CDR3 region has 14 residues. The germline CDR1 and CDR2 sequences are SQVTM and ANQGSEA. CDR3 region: CSVDRQGYNTEAFF. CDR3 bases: TGCAGCGTTGACCGACAGGGCTACAACACTGAAGCTTTCTTT.

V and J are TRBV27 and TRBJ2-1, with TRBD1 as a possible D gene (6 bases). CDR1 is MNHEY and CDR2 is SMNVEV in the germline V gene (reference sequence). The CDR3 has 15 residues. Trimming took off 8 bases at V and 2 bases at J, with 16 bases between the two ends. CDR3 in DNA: TGTGCCAGCTCGGGGCAGGGGAAGGCCTACAATGAGCAGTTCTTC. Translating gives CASSGQGKAYNEQFF.

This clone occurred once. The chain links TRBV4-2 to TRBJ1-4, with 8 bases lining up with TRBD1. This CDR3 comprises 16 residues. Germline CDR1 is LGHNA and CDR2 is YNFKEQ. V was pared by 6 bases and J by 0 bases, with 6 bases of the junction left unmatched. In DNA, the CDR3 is TGTGCCAGCAGTCCAGGACAGGGAGCAACTAATGAAAAACTGTTTTTT. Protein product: CASSPGQGATNEKLFF.

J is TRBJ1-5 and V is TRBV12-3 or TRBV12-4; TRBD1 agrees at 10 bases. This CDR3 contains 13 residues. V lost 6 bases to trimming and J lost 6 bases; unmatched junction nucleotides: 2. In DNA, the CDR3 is TGTGCCAGCAGCGACAGGGGGCTTCAGCCCCAGCATTTT. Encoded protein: CASSDRGLQPQHF.

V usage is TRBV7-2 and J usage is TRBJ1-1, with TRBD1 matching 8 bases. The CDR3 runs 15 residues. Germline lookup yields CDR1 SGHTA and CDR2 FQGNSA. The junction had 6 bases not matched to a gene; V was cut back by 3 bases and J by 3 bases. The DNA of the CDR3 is TGTGCCAGCAGCTTTAGACAGGGGTCGGACACTGAAGCTTTCTTT. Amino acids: CASSFRQGSDTEAFF.

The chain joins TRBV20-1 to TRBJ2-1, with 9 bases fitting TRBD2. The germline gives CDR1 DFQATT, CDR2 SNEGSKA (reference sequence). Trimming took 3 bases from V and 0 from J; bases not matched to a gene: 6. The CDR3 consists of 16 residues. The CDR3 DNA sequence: TGCAGTGCTAGTATTTTGCGGGGGGGCTCCTACAATGAGCAGTTCTTC. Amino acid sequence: CSASILRGGSYNEQFF.

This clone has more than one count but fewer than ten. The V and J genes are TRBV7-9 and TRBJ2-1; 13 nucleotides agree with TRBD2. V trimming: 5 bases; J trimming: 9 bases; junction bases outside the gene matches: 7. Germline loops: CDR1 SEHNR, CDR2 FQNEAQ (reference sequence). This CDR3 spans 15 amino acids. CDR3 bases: TGTGCCAGCAGCCTACTAGCGGGGGGGCGGAGTGAGCAGTTCTTC. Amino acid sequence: CASSLLAGGRSEQFF.

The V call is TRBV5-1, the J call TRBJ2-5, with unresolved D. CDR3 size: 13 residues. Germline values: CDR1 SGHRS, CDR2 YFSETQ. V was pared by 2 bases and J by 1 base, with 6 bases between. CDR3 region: CASSFRVQETQYF. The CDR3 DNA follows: TGCGCCAGCAGCTTTCGCGTCCAAGAGACCCAGTACTTC.

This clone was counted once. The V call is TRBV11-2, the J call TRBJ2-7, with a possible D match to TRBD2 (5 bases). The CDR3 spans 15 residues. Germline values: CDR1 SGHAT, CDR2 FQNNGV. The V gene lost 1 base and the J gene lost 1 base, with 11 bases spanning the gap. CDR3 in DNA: TGTGCCAGCAGCTTAGTTTTCGGGGAATCCTACGAGCAGTACTTC. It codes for CASSLVFGESYEQYF.

The CDR3 spells CASSLDSRGGYTF. The CDR3 coding sequence is TGCGCCAGCAGCTTGGATTCAAGGGGAGGCTACACCTTC. This chain uses TRBV5-1 with TRBJ1-2; TRBD1 might be the D (5 bases). Germline V CDR1 and CDR2: SGHRS, YFSETQ. This CDR3 spans 13 amino acids. Deletions cut 0 bases from V and 8 bases from J, with 11 bases between.

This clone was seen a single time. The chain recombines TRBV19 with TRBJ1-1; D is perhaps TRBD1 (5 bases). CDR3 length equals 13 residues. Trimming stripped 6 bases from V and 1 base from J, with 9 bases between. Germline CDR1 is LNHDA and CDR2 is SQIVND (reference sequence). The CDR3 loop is CASRSTGNTEAFF. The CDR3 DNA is TGTGCCAGTAGGTCCACAGGGAACACTGAAGCTTTCTTT.

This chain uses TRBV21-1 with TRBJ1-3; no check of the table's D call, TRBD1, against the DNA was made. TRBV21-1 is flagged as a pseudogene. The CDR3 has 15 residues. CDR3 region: CASSTDRSSGNTIYF. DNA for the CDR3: TGTGCCAGCAGCACGGACAGGAGCTCTGGAAACACCATATATTTT.

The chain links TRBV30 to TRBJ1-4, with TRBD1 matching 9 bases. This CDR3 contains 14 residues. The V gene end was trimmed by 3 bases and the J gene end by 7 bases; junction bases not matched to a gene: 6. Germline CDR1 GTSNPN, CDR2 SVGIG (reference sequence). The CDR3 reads CAWSRGTGPEKLFF. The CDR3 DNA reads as TGTGCCTGGAGCCGAGGGACAGGGCCTGAAAAACTGTTTTTT.

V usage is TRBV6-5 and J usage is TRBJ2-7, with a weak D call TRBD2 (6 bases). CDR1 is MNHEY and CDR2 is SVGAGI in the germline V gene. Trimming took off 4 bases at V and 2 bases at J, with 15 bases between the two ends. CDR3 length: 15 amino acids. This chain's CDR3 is CASSSPGVPPYEQYF. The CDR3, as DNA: TGTGCCAGCAGTTCCCCGGGGGTCCCGCCCTACGAGCAGTACTTC.

CDR3 sequence: CAWTRAGALTDTQYF. The CDR3 nucleotides read TGTGCCTGGACCCGGGCGGGGGCCCTCACAGATACGCAGTATTTT. This chain joins TRBV30 and TRBJ2-3, with a weak D call TRBD2 (7 bases). This CDR3 region has 15 residues. V shed 4 bases and J shed 2 bases, with 16 bases lying between them. Germline loops: CDR1 GTSNPN, CDR2 SVGIG (reference sequence).

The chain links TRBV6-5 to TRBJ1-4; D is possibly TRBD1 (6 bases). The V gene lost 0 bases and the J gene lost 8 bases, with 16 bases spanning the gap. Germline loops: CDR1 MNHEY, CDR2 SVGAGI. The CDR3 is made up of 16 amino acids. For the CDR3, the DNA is TGTGCCAGCAGTTACTCAAAGACAGGCCGAGGCGAAAAACTGTTTTTT. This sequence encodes CASSYSKTGRGEKLFF.

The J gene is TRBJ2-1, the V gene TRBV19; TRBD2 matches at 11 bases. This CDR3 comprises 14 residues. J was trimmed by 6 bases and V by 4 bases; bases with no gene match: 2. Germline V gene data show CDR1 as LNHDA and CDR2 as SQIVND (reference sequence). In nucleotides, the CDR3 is TGTGCCAGTAGTAATAGCGGGGGGGCCAATGAGCAGTTCTTC. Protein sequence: CASSNSGGANEQFF.

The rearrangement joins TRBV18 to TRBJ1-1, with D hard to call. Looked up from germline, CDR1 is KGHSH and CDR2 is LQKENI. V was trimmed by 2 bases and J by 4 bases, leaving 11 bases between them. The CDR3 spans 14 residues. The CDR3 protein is CASSPEFLSTEAFF. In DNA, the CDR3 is TGTGCCAGCTCACCAGAGTTCTTGAGCACTGAAGCTTTCTTT.